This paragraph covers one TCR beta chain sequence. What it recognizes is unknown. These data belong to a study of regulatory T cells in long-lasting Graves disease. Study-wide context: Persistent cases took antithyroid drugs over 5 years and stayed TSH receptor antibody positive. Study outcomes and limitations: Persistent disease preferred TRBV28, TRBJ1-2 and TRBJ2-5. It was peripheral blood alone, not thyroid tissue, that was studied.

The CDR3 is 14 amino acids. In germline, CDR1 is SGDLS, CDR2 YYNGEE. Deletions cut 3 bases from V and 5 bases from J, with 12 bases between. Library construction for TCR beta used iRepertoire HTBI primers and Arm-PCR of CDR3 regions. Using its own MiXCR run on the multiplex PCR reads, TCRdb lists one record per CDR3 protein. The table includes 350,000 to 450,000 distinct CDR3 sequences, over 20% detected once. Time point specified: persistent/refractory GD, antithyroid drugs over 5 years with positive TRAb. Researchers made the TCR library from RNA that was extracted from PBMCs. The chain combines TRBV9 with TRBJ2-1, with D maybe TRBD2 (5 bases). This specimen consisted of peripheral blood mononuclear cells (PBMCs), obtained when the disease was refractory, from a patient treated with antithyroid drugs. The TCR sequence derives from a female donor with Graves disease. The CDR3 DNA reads TGTGCCAGCAGCGCTCTAGGGAGCAACAATGAGCAGTTCTTC. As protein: CASSALGSNNEQFF. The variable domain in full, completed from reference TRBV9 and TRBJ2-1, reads DSGVTQTPKHLITATGQRVTLRCSPRSGDLSVYWYQQSLDQGLQFLIQYYNGEERAKGNILERFSAQQFPDLHSELNLSSLELGDSALYFCASSALGSNNEQFFGPGTRLTVL.